Below are 13 T cell receptor beta chains sequenced from a single sample in a study of blood T cell repertoires in COVID-19. The repertoire was sequenced with immunoSEQ multiplex PCR; TCRdb's copy has only in-frame clones and lacks some. The profile shows tens of thousands of clones, roughly 93% of them singletons. The specimen was peripheral blood. The receptors originated from a human donor in a cohort sampled during active COVID-19.

The V gene is TRBV2, the J gene TRBJ2-2, with 10 positions matching TRBD2. Germline loops: CDR1 SNHLY, CDR2 FYNNEI. This CDR3 is 20 amino acids long. The junction had 19 bases not matched to a gene; V was cut back by 4 bases and J by 5 bases. The CDR3 reads CASSVPSGTSAIMGTGELFF. As DNA, the CDR3 is TGTGCCAGCAGTGTTCCCTCCGGGACTAGCGCAATAATGGGAACCGGGGAGCTGTTTTTT.

The chain employs TRBV28 and TRBJ2-5; 8 nucleotides align to TRBD2. There are 16 residues in the CDR3. Trimming removed 5 bases from V and 0 bases from J; junction bases left unmatched: 8. Germline CDR1 reads MDHEN; CDR2 reads SYDVKM. The CDR3 nucleotides are TGTGCCAGCAGTCCCCGGGGCGGGAGGTACCAAGAGACCCAGTACTTC. This gives the protein CASSPRGGRYQETQYF.

V gene TRBV24-1 combines with J gene TRBJ2-2, with a possible D match to TRBD1 (6 bases). CDR3 length: 15 amino acids. The germline gives CDR1 KGHDR, CDR2 SFDVKD. Between the trimmed V and J ends, which lost 7 bases and 3 bases, there was a span of 14 bases. The CDR3 DNA follows: TGTGCCACCAGCCGGTCAGGGGTCGACACCGGGGAGCTGTTTTTT. Translating gives CATSRSGVDTGELFF.

This rearrangement joins TRBV4-1 to TRBJ2-7; no reliable D call. Trimming cost V 4 bases and J 2 bases, with 12 bases left between them. This CDR3 is built from 14 residues. In germline, CDR1 is MGHRA, CDR2 YSYEKL. DNA for the CDR3: TGCGCCAGCAGCCCTCCGACGAGGACCTACGAGCAGTACTTC. This encodes CASSPPTRTYEQYF.

The chain is built from TRBV10-2 and TRBJ2-7, with D possibly being TRBD2 (5 bases). The germline V gene encodes CDR1 WSHSY and CDR2 SAAADI. V lost 1 base to trimming and J lost 0 bases, with 10 bases between them. This CDR3 has 15 residues. The CDR3 sequence: CASSEFKRSSYEQYF. In nucleotides, the CDR3 is TGCGCCAGCAGTGAGTTCAAGCGGAGCTCCTACGAGCAGTACTTC.

Here the CDR3 DNA reads TGTGCCAGCAGTTATTTAGGTATGGGGAGTAGGTACAATGAGCAGTTCTTC. Its protein product is CASSYLGMGSRYNEQFF. This sequence joins TRBV6-2 or TRBV6-3 and TRBJ2-1, with D possibly being TRBD2 (5 bases). CDR1 and CDR2 from the germline V gene are MNHEY and SVGEGT. The CDR3 has 17 amino acids. Trimming removed 3 bases from V and 4 bases from J, with 19 bases in between.

This clone occurred once. The V and J genes are TRBV6-5 and TRBJ2-3, with 10 nucleotides matching TRBD2. CDR1 MNHEY and CDR2 SVGAGI come from the germline V gene. CDR3 length: 14 amino acids. V trimming: 7 bases; J trimming: 3 bases; junction bases outside the gene matches: 4. Here the CDR3 reads CASIGLAVTDTQYF. The CDR3 DNA sequence: TGTGCCAGCATAGGACTAGCGGTAACAGATACGCAGTATTTT.

This chain joins TRBV28 and TRBJ1-2; no clear D. CDR1 and CDR2 from the germline V gene are MDHEN and SYDVKM. The CDR3 totals 14 residues. Between the trimmed V and J ends, which lost 2 bases and 2 bases, there was a span of 9 bases. The CDR3 DNA reads TGTGCCAGCAGTTTACCGGGAGGAAACTATGGCTACACCTTC. It yields the protein CASSLPGGNYGYTF.

The J gene is TRBJ2-1, the V gene TRBV11-3; TRBD1 is a possible D gene (5 bases). V was shortened by 5 bases and J by 8 bases, with 13 bases between the two germline ends. CDR3 length: 13 residues. Germline CDR1 reads SGHNT; CDR2 reads YENEEA. The CDR3 loop reads CASSKTGVHEQFF. CDR3 DNA sequence: TGTGCCAGCAGCAAAACAGGTGTCCATGAGCAGTTCTTC.

The chain joins TRBV19 to TRBJ1-5; D gene ambiguous. CDR3 length: 17 amino acids. Germline V gene data show CDR1 as LNHDA and CDR2 as SQIVND (reference sequence). Trimming took 1 base from V and 0 from J, leaving 13 bases between them. The CDR3 nucleotides read TGTGCCAGTAGTATAGTGCGGGGAGCTAATAGCAATCAGCCCCAGCATTTT. Translating gives CASSIVRGANSNQPQHF.

The V call is TRBV3-1 (or the pseudogene TRBV3-2), the J call TRBJ2-1; 9 nucleotides line up with TRBD2. This CDR3 spans 16 amino acids. Germline CDR1 and CDR2: LGHDT and YNNKEL (reference sequence). Trimming cost V 0 bases and J 6 bases; bases outside gene matches: 6. CDR3 DNA: TGTGCCAGCAGCCAAGAGGGACTAGCAAGCGGCAATGAGCAGTTCTTC. It specifies CASSQEGLASGNEQFF.

The chain couples TRBV2 to TRBJ2-7; tentatively, D is TRBD2 (7 bases). The CDR3 spans 14 residues. Germline values: CDR1 SNHLY, CDR2 FYNNEI. Trimming cost V 8 bases and J 2 bases, with 16 bases left between them. The CDR3 DNA reads as TGTGCCAGCTCTTCGCCGGGGGGCCCCTACGAGCAGTACTTC. As protein: CASSSPGGPYEQYF.

The gene calls are TRBV19 and TRBJ1-6; D is unresolved. Trimming pared 3 bases from V and 9 bases from J, leaving 9 bases between. CDR1 and CDR2 (germline): LNHDA, SQIVND (reference sequence). There are 13 residues in the CDR3. This CDR3 is CASSMQRGSPLHF. DNA for the CDR3: TGTGCCAGTAGTATGCAGCGGGGTTCACCCCTCCACTTT.